The 2 T cell receptor beta chains in this list originate from one sample, sequenced in a study of blood T cell repertoires in COVID-19. The data were produced by immunoSEQ multiplex PCR, yet TCRdb's version contains in-frame clones alone and is incomplete. The sample records around 76,000 clones, approximately 84% being singletons. The sequenced sample consisted of peripheral blood. The source of these receptors is a man over 45 with COVID-19, enrolled during active disease.

The chain recombines TRBV28 with TRBJ1-1; 8 bases fit TRBD1. The CDR3 spans 16 residues. V dropped 7 bases and J dropped 0; count of bases not matched to a gene: 10. The germline V gene has CDR1 MDHEN and CDR2 SYDVKM. The CDR3 here is CASMERTGILNTEAFF. CDR3 DNA: TGTGCCAGCATGGAAAGGACAGGGATACTGAACACTGAAGCTTTCTTT.

V is TRBV7-9 and J is TRBJ2-3; no clear D gene. V lost 5 bases and J lost 2, with 5 bases in between. Germline CDR1 and CDR2: SEHNR and FQNEAQ (reference sequence). There are 12 residues in the CDR3. DNA of the CDR3: TGTGCCAGCAGCCCAGTCACAGATACGCAGTATTTT. It specifies CASSPVTDTQYF. Supplemented by reference TRBV7-9 and TRBJ2-3, the full variable domain reads DTGVSQNPRHKITKRGQNVTFRCDPISEHNRLYWYRQTLGQGPEFLTYFQNEAQLEKSRLLSDRFSAERPKGSFSTLEIQRTEQGDSAMYLCASSPVTDTQYFGPGTRLTVL.